This entry lists 31 T cell receptor beta chains sequenced from one sample in a study of response to subunit inactivated influenza vaccine. TCRdb redid the calling of the RT-PCR reads with MiXCR, one entry per CDR3 protein. The data hold a few hundred thousand distinct CDR3 sequences, with 14% observed a single time. The sequencing here drew on PBMCs from blood, taken about 12 days after vaccination. All receptors derive from a man aged 45-65 years who received an inactivated influenza vaccine.

This clonotype was seen a handful of times. The genes are TRBV15 and TRBJ1-1; the match to TRBD1 covers 10 bases. The trim removed 2 bases at V and 6 bases at J, leaving 9 bases unmatched. The CDR3 loop spans 16 amino acids. The germline CDR1 and CDR2 sequences are LNHNV and YYDKDF (reference sequence). CDR3 region: CATSRRQGAVSPEAFF. For the CDR3, the DNA is TGTGCCACCAGCAGAAGACAGGGGGCTGTCTCCCCTGAAGCTTTCTTT.

In DNA, the CDR3 is TGCAGCGTTGTGGGGGCGGACGGCGATCAGCCCCAGCATTTT. It codes for CSVVGADGDQPQHF. The chain uses TRBV29-1 and TRBJ1-5; a possible D gene is TRBD1 (6 bases). The CDR3 contains 14 residues. The germline V gene encodes CDR1 SQVTM and CDR2 ANQGSEA. Trimming took 4 bases from V and 5 from J, leaving 15 bases between them. Using reference TRBV29-1 and TRBJ1-5 for the parts outside the CDR3, the full variable domain is SAVISQKPSRDICQRGTSLTIQCQVDSQVTMMFWYRQQPGQSLTLIATANQGSEATYESGFVIDKFPISRPNLTFSTLTVSNMSPEDSSIYLCSVVGADGDQPQHFGDGTRLSIL.

In its sample, this clonotype was seen many times. The chain joins TRBV15 to TRBJ1-6; D unclear. Trimming pared 1 base from V and 6 bases from J, leaving 13 bases between. The germline V gene has CDR1 LNHNV and CDR2 YYDKDF (reference sequence). The CDR3 loop spans 16 amino acids. This CDR3 is CATSRGLATANSPLHF. The CDR3 nucleotides read TGTGCCACCAGCAGAGGTCTAGCGACTGCTAATTCACCCCTCCACTTT.

This clonotype was observed many times. This chain links TRBV5-6 with TRBJ2-5, with D uncertain. Germline V gene sequence: CDR1 SGHDT, CDR2 YYEEEE. This CDR3 has 13 amino acids. Trimming pared 3 bases from V and 2 bases from J, leaving 8 bases between. This CDR3 is CASSSQNQETQYF. CDR3 nucleotide sequence: TGTGCCAGCAGCTCTCAAAATCAAGAGACCCAGTACTTC.

This clonotype turned up a few times. The chain links TRBV24-1 to TRBJ1-1; D remains ambiguous. The germline gives CDR1 KGHDR, CDR2 SFDVKD. The CDR3 has 11 amino acids. The V end lost 4 bases, the J end lost 8 bases, and 7 bases lay between the germline ends. The CDR3 coding sequence is TGTGCCACCAGTGACTTCGGGGAAGCTTTCTTT. Protein: CATSDFGEAFF.

The rearrangement joins TRBV11-2 to TRBJ2-3, with 9 bases identical to TRBD2. Germline values: CDR1 SGHAT, CDR2 FQNNGV. V lost 7 bases, J lost 8 bases, and 16 bases stayed unmatched. There are 16 residues in the CDR3. Written as DNA, the CDR3 is TGTGCCAGCAATAATAGGCTAGCGGGATTTGTAGCTACGCAGTATTTT. Translated: CASNNRLAGFVATQYF.

The gene calls are TRBV7-2 and TRBJ2-5; TRBD1 might be the D (5 bases). V lost 7 bases and J 5 bases, leaving 14 bases between the germline ends. There are 13 residues in the CDR3. The germline CDR1 and CDR2 sequences are SGHTA and FQGNSA. CDR3 nucleotides: TGTGCCAGCAACGAAGGGGTCCGGGAGACCCAGTACTTC. Its protein product is CASNEGVRETQYF.

This clonotype was observed a few times. The chain couples TRBV11-2 to TRBJ2-1; no definite D call. The CDR3 has 12 amino acids. The V end lost 5 bases, the J end lost 8 bases, and 10 bases lay between the germline ends. CDR1 and CDR2 from the germline V gene are SGHAT and FQNNGV. The CDR3 bases are TGTGCCAGCAGCCCGCGCCATGATGAGCAGTTCTTC. Its protein is CASSPRHDEQFF.

This clonotype occurred a few times. This rearrangement joins TRBV5-5 to TRBJ2-1; tentative D call: TRBD1 (6 bases). The CDR3 is made up of 15 amino acids. With 4 bases removed from V and 2 bases from J, the gap between germline ends came to 13 bases. The germline CDR1 and CDR2 sequences are SGHKS and YYEKEE (reference sequence). The CDR3 nucleotides read TGTGCCAGCAGCCTATACCAGGGGACCTACAATGAGCAGTTCTTC. This encodes CASSLYQGTYNEQFF. The full variable domain, rest sourced from reference TRBV5-5 and TRBJ2-1, is DAGVTQSPTHLIKTRGQQVTLRCSPISGHKSVSWYQQVLGQGPQFIFQYYEKEERGRGNFPDRFSARQFPNYSSELNVNALLLGDSALYLCASSLYQGTYNEQFFGPGTRLTVL.

This clonotype has just a few counts. V usage is TRBV20-1 and J usage is TRBJ1-1, with 7 bases identical to TRBD1. In germline, CDR1 is DFQATT, CDR2 SNEGSKA (reference sequence). The CDR3 is 13 amino acids. V trimming: 4 bases; J trimming: 2 bases; junction bases outside the gene matches: 4. The CDR3 sequence is CSAIRQGNTEAFF. The CDR3 DNA reads TGCAGTGCTATACGACAGGGAAACACTGAAGCTTTCTTT.

This chain uses TRBV20-1 with TRBJ2-5; 7 bases are shared with TRBD2. Trimming cost V 6 bases and J 1 base; bases outside gene matches: 14. The CDR3 is made up of 16 amino acids. From germline, CDR1 is DFQATT and CDR2 SNEGSKA (reference sequence). The CDR3 coding sequence is TGCAGTGCGTCCCCCTTCAGCGGGGCGACCCAAGAGACCCAGTACTTC. Encoded protein: CSASPFSGATQETQYF.

The V call is TRBV20-1, the J call TRBJ1-6; D gene ambiguous. This CDR3 contains 14 residues. The germline V gene encodes CDR1 DFQATT and CDR2 SNEGSKA (reference sequence). V lost 1 base and J lost 9, with 13 bases in between. The CDR3 bases are TGCAGTGCTAGAGGAAGTTTGCGGGGTTCACCCCTCCACTTT. It encodes CSARGSLRGSPLHF.

V usage is TRBV7-9 and J usage is TRBJ2-7; the match to TRBD1 covers 7 bases. Germline CDR1 SEHNR, CDR2 FQNEAQ (reference sequence). This CDR3 region has 15 residues. V shed 5 bases, J shed 2 bases, and the junction held 9 bases outside the gene matches. In nucleotides, the CDR3 is TGTGCCAGCAGCCCTCAACGACAGGGCCCCTACGAGCAGTACTTC. This translates into CASSPQRQGPYEQYF.

The chain uses TRBV6-6 and TRBJ1-3, with a possible D match to TRBD1 (5 bases). V was cut by 2 bases and J by 4 bases, with 12 bases left in between. The CDR3 spans 15 residues. Germline V gene data show CDR1 as MNHNY and CDR2 as SVGAGI (reference sequence). The CDR3 here is CASSYEFWDGNTIYF. CDR3 nucleotide sequence: TGTGCCAGCAGTTACGAATTCTGGGACGGAAACACCATATATTTT.

The rearrangement joins TRBV5-1 to TRBJ2-3, with 7 bases matching TRBD2. Germline V gives CDR1 SGHRS, CDR2 YFSETQ. Trimming removed 3 bases from V and 5 bases from J; junction bases left unmatched: 6. The CDR3 has 14 amino acids. CDR3 sequence: CASSSERGVDTQYF. In nucleotides, the CDR3 is TGCGCCAGCAGCTCGGAGCGGGGAGTAGATACGCAGTATTTT.

The J gene is TRBJ1-4, the V gene TRBV10-3; D may be TRBD1 (6 bases). The CDR3 length is 14 residues. Between the trimmed V and J ends, which lost 0 bases and 4 bases, there was a span of 6 bases. The germline V gene encodes CDR1 ENHRY and CDR2 SYGVKD. In nucleotides, the CDR3 is TGTGCCATCAGTGAGTCACAGGGTAATGAAAAACTGTTTTTT. It codes for CAISESQGNEKLFF.

This clonotype was recorded a few times. The chain uses TRBV21-1 and TRBJ1-1. TRBV21-1 is a known pseudogene. The CDR3 is 8 residues long. The CDR3 reads CASRKGDF. The CDR3 DNA sequence: TGTGCCAGCCGTAAGGGAGATTTT.

The rearrangement links TRBV9 to TRBJ2-5, with 8 bases matching TRBD1. CDR1 SGDLS and CDR2 YYNGEE come from the germline V gene. With V trimmed by 0 bases and J by 3 bases, 1 base remained unmatched. CDR3 length: 14 residues. CDR3 region: CASSVAQGEETQYF. CDR3 in DNA: TGTGCCAGCAGCGTAGCACAGGGGGAAGAGACCCAGTACTTC.

This clonotype has ten or more counts. The CDR3 protein is CATSGMERETQYF. CDR3 sequence (DNA): TGTGCCACCAGTGGAATGGAAAGAGAGACCCAGTACTTC. This chain links TRBV24-1 with TRBJ2-5; D is uncertain. Germline CDR1 is KGHDR and CDR2 is SFDVKD. CDR3 length: 13 residues. Trimming took off 5 bases at V and 4 bases at J, with 10 bases between the two ends.

The genes are TRBV6-5 and TRBJ2-3; TRBD1 matches at 8 bases. The length of the CDR3 is 15 residues. CDR1 and CDR2 from the germline V gene are MNHEY and SVGAGI. V lost 4 bases, J lost 4 bases, and 7 bases stayed unmatched. The CDR3 bases are TGTGCCAGCAGTTTCCTAGGACAGGGCGCAGATACGCAGTATTTT. This codes for CASSFLGQGADTQYF.

This clonotype was observed a handful of times. The rearrangement uses TRBV5-1 and TRBJ2-1; TRBD2 matches 7 bases. The germline V gene encodes CDR1 SGHRS and CDR2 YFSETQ. This CDR3 has 16 residues. J lost 7 bases, V lost 3 bases, and 13 bases had no gene match. CDR3 residues: CASSSGTTRGWNEQFF. In nucleotides, the CDR3 is TGCGCCAGCAGCTCCGGGACTACCCGTGGGTGGAATGAGCAGTTCTTC.

The sample holds a few counts of this clonotype. CDR3: CASSRLAGVYEQYF. The CDR3 DNA is TGTGCCAGCAGTAGACTAGCGGGAGTCTACGAGCAGTACTTC. The chain has TRBV2 and TRBJ2-7; 12 bases agree with TRBD2. V shed 5 bases and J 3 bases; nucleotides not matched to a gene: 2. CDR1 is SNHLY, CDR2 FYNNEI, per germline. There are 14 residues in the CDR3.

The chain joins TRBV15 to TRBJ2-1; 12 bases match TRBD2. V shed 2 bases and J 4 bases; nucleotides not matched to a gene: 3. This CDR3 region has 16 residues. CDR1 and CDR2 from the germline V gene are LNHNV and YYDKDF (reference sequence). The CDR3 DNA reads TGTGCCACCAGCAGAAAGGGACTAGCGGGTTACAATGAGCAGTTCTTC. Translating it yields CATSRKGLAGYNEQFF.

This clonotype was counted a few times. V is TRBV19 and J is TRBJ1-1; D may be TRBD1 (6 bases). This CDR3 spans 15 amino acids. CDR1 LNHDA and CDR2 SQIVND come from the germline V gene (reference sequence). The V gene lost 4 bases and the J gene lost 2 bases, with 14 bases spanning the gap. CDR3 DNA sequence: TGTGCCAGTAGTAGATACAGGGAAGGAAACACTGAAGCTTTCTTT. Amino acids: CASSRYREGNTEAFF.

This chain uses TRBV7-2 with TRBJ2-1; 10 nucleotides agree with TRBD1. The CDR3 totals 14 residues. The germline gives CDR1 SGHTA, CDR2 FQGNSA. The trim removed 2 bases at V and 7 bases at J, leaving 2 bases unmatched. CDR3 sequence reads: CASSLSGQGNEQFF. For the CDR3, the DNA is TGTGCCAGCAGCTTATCGGGACAGGGGAATGAGCAGTTCTTC.

The CDR3 protein is CSARPFRGIDTQYF. Here the CDR3 DNA reads TGCAGTGCTAGACCCTTCAGGGGGATTGATACGCAGTATTTT. The chain links TRBV20-1 to TRBJ2-3, with TRBD1 matching 7 bases. In germline, CDR1 is DFQATT, CDR2 SNEGSKA (reference sequence). V gave up 2 bases and J gave up 6 bases; unmatched junction bases: 8. This CDR3 comprises 14 residues.

The V call is TRBV14, the J call TRBJ2-7, with TRBD1 matching over 9 bases. Looked up from germline, CDR1 is SGHDN and CDR2 is FVKESK. The V segment lost 1 base and the J segment 3 bases; nucleotides outside the gene matches: 4. The CDR3 consists of 15 residues. CDR3 region: CASSQGDRVYYEQYF. The CDR3 DNA is TGTGCCAGCAGCCAAGGGGACAGGGTTTACTACGAGCAGTACTTC.

V usage is TRBV15 and J usage is TRBJ2-7; D is unresolved. The CDR3 is 16 residues long. The V end was cut by 0 bases, the J end by 5 bases, with 17 bases between. Per germline, CDR1 LNHNV and CDR2 YYDKDF (reference sequence). The CDR3 protein is CATSRDTLAAQDEQYF. Here the CDR3 DNA reads TGTGCCACCAGCAGAGATACCCTGGCGGCTCAGGACGAGCAGTACTTC.

This clonotype was counted only a few times. The V gene is TRBV6-1, the J gene TRBJ1-4; D might be TRBD1 (5 bases). Germline V gives CDR1 MNHNS, CDR2 SASEGT. CDR3 length equals 17 residues. The V end was cut by 2 bases, the J end by 0 bases, with 13 bases between. The CDR3 bases are TGTGCCAGCAGTGAAAACTGGTCAGGGCCAACTAATGAAAAACTGTTTTTT. The encoded protein is CASSENWSGPTNEKLFF.

This chain links TRBV20-1 with TRBJ2-7, with D perhaps matching TRBD1 (6 bases). Trimming removed 3 bases from V and 2 bases from J, with 14 bases in between. Germline V gene lookup returns CDR1 DFQATT and CDR2 SNEGSKA (reference sequence). The CDR3 has 14 amino acids. The chain's CDR3 is CSASGTQITYEQYF. In nucleotides, the CDR3 is TGCAGTGCTAGCGGGACACAAATAACCTACGAGCAGTACTTC.

The chain links TRBV10-3 to TRBJ2-7; 9 bases align to TRBD1. The CDR3 has 14 amino acids. Trimming removed 6 bases from V and 2 bases from J; junction bases left unmatched: 5. Germline CDR1 reads ENHRY; CDR2 reads SYGVKD. CDR3 in DNA: TGTGCCATCAGGACCGGGACAGGGACCTACGAGCAGTACTTC. Encoded protein: CAIRTGTGTYEQYF.